These T cell receptor beta chains were read from a single sample in a study of long-term antiretroviral therapy in people with HIV. Data came from immunoSEQ multiplex PCR; TCRdb stores just in-frame clones and leaves some out. The data hold several thousand clones, with around 77% observed a single time. This specimen consisted of unsorted PBMCs, obtained 0.4 years before starting antiretroviral therapy. The source of these receptors is a young man with HIV. The conserved cysteine and the conserved F or W are not part of the CDR3 here. D genes are given only for firm matches.

v_call | d_call | cdr3_aa
TRBV5-1 | TRBD2 | ASSLSTLAGGYSGANVLT
TRBV5-1 | . | ASSLRSRTVESSYEQY
TRBV4-1 | . | ASSQERSAIQPQH
TRBV6-5 | TRBD1 | ASRETRGHTEAF
TRBV27 | . | ASSLAGVGGYGYT
TRBV6-5 | . | ASSYSQNRNYGYT
TRBV5-1 | . | ASSFRGQPNTEAF
TRBV6-5 | . | ASGGVGQLRYEQY
TRBV5-6 | . | ASSWDHSGNTIY
TRBV11-1 | . | ASSLLGGTDSPLH
TRBV29-1 | . | SVGEFYEQY
TRBV6-4 | TRBD1 | VLRQGGRGQAF
TRBV6-5 | TRBD2 | ASSYSPGGLYEQY
TRBV18 | . | ASLGGTGANVLT
TRBV19 | . | ASSISGRSINQPQH
TRBV5-6 | . | AYRDGNTGELF
TRBV28 | TRBD1 | ASSHRGAYEQY
TRBV30 | . | AWERTDNSPLH
TRBV11-3 | TRBD1 | ASSLARGPTTNQPQH
TRBV7-2 | . | ASSLVGAGYGYT
TRBV4-1 | TRBD2 | ASSQDGAGTGLAGNTGELF
TRBV21-1 | . | ASSKLRASGNTIY
TRBV5-6 | TRBD2 | ASSLSGSGYEQY
TRBV7-9 | . | ASSLGSGQF
TRBV6-5 | TRBD2 | ASRSGLAGTDTQY
TRBV5-1 | . | ASSLAGGSYEQY
TRBV28 | TRBD1 | ASSLWGTGETQH
TRBV27 | TRBD1 | ASSPGDRLYMNTEAF
TRBV6-5 | TRBD1 | ASSWNRGLNEKLF
TRBV28 | . | ASSDNSYSNQPQH
TRBV7-2 | . | ASSLQGQHPGELF
TRBV5-1 | TRBD1 | ASRYGQGTNYGYT